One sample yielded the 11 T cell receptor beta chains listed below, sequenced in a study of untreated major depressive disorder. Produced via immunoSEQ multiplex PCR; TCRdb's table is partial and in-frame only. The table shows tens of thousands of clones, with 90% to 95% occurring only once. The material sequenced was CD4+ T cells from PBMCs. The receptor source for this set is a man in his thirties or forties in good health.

The CDR3 reads CASSLPSYEQYF. The CDR3 DNA sequence: TGTGCCAGCAGCTTGCCGTCCTACGAGCAGTACTTC. The chain is built from TRBV5-6 and TRBJ2-7; D unresolved. Germline V gene lookup returns CDR1 SGHDT and CDR2 YYEEEE. Trimming removed 1 base at V and 1 base at J, with 3 bases between. The CDR3 length is 12 residues.

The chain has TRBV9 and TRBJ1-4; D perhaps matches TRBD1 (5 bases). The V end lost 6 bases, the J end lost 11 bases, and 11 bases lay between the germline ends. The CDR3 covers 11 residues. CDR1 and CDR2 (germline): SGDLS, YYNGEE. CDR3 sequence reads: CASTTTAKLFF. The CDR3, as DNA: TGTGCCAGCACTACGACAGCCAAACTGTTTTTT.

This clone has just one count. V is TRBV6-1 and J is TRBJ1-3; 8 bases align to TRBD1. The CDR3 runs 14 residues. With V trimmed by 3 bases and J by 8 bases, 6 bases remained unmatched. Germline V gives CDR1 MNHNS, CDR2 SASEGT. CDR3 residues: CASSEGRGRDTIYF. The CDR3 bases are TGTGCCAGCAGTGAGGGCAGGGGGCGGGACACCATATATTTT.

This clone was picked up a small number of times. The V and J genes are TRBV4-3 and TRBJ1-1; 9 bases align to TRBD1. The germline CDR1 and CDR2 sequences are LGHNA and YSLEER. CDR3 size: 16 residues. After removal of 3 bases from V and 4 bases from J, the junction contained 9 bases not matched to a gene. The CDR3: CASSQSQGAVSTEAFF. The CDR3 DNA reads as TGCGCCAGCAGCCAGTCACAGGGGGCGGTGAGCACTGAAGCTTTCTTT.

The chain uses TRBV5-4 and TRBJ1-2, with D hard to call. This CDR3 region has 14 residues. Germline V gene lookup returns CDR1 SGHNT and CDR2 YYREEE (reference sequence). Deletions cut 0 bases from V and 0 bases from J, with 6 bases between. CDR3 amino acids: CASSLGHSNYGYTF. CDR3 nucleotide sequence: TGTGCCAGCAGCTTGGGACACTCTAACTATGGCTACACCTTC. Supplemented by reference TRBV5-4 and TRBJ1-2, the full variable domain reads ETGVTQSPTHLIKTRGQQVTLRCSSQSGHNTVSWYQQALGQGPQFIFQYYREEENGRGNFPPRFSGLQFPNYSSELNVNALELDDSALYLCASSLGHSNYGYTFGSGTRLTVV.

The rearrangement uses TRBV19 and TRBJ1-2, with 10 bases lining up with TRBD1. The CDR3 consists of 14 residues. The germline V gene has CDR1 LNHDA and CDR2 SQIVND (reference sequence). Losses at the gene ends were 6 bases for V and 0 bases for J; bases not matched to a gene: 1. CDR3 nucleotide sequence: TGTGCCAGTAGCGGGACAGGGGCTAACTATGGCTACACCTTC. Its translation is CASSGTGANYGYTF.

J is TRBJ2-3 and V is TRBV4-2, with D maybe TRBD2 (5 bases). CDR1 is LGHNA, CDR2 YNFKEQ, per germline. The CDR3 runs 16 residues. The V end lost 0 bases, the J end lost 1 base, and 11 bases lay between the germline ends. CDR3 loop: CASSQESGSGTDTQYF. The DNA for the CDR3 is TGTGCCAGCAGCCAAGAGTCGGGTAGCGGCACAGATACGCAGTATTTT.

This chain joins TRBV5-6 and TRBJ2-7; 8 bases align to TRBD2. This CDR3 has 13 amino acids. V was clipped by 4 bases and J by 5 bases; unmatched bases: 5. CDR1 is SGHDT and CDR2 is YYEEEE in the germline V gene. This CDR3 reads CASSPGGPDEQYF. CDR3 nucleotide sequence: TGTGCCAGCAGCCCGGGAGGGCCGGACGAGCAGTACTTC.

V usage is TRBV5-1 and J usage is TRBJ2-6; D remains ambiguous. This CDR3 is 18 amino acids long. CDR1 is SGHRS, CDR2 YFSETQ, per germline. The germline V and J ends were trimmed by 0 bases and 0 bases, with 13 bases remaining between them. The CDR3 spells CASSLEFSGPSGANVLTF. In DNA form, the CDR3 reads TGCGCCAGCAGCTTGGAATTTTCGGGTCCCTCTGGGGCCAACGTCCTGACTTTC.

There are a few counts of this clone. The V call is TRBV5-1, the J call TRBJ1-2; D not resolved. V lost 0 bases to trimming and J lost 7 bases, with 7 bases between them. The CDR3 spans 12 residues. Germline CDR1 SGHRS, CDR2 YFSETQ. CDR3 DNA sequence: TGCGCCAGCAGCTTGGCCGGGCCTGGCTACACCTTC. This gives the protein CASSLAGPGYTF.

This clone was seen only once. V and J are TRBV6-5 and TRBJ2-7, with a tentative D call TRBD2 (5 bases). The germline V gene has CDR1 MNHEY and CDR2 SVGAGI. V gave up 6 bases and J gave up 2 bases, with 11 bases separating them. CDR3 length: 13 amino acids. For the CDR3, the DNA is TGTGCCAGCAGGATGGCCGGGACCTACGAGCAGTACTTC. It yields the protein CASRMAGTYEQYF.